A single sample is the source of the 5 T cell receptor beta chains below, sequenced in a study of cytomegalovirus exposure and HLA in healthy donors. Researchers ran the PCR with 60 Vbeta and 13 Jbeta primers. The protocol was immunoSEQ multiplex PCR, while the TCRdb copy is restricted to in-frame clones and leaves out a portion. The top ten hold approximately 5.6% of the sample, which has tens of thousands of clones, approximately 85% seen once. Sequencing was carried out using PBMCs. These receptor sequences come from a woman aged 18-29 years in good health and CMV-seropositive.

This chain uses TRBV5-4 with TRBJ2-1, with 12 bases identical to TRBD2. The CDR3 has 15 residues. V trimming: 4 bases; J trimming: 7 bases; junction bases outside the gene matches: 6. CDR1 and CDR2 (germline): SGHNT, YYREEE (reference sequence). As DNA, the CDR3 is TGTGCCAGCAGCCTGACTAGCGGGAGTTATAATGAGCAGTTCTTC. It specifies CASSLTSGSYNEQFF.

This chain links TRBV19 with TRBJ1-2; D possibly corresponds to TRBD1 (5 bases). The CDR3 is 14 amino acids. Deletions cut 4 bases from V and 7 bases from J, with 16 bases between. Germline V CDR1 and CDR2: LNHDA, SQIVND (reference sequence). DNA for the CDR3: TGTGCCAGTAGTACGCCTCAGGGTGTCGGTGGCTACACCTTC. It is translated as CASSTPQGVGGYTF.

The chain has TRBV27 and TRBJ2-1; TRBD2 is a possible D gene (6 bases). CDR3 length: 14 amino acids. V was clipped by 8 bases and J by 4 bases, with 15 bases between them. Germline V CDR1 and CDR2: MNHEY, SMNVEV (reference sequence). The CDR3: CASGDLGIYNEQFF. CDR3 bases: TGTGCCAGCGGGGACTTGGGGATTTACAATGAGCAGTTCTTC.

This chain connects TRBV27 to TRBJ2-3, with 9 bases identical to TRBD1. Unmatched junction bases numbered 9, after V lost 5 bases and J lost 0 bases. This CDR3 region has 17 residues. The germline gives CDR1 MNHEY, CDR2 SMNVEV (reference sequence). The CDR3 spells CASSPLEDRGSTDTQYF. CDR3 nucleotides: TGTGCCAGCAGTCCACTTGAAGACAGGGGGAGCACAGATACGCAGTATTTT.

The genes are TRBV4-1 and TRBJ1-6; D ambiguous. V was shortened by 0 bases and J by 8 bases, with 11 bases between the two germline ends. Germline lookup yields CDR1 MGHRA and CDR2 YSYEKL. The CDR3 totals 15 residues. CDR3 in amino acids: CASSQEADRYSPLHF. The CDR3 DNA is TGCGCCAGCAGCCAAGAAGCGGACCGTTATTCACCCCTCCACTTT.